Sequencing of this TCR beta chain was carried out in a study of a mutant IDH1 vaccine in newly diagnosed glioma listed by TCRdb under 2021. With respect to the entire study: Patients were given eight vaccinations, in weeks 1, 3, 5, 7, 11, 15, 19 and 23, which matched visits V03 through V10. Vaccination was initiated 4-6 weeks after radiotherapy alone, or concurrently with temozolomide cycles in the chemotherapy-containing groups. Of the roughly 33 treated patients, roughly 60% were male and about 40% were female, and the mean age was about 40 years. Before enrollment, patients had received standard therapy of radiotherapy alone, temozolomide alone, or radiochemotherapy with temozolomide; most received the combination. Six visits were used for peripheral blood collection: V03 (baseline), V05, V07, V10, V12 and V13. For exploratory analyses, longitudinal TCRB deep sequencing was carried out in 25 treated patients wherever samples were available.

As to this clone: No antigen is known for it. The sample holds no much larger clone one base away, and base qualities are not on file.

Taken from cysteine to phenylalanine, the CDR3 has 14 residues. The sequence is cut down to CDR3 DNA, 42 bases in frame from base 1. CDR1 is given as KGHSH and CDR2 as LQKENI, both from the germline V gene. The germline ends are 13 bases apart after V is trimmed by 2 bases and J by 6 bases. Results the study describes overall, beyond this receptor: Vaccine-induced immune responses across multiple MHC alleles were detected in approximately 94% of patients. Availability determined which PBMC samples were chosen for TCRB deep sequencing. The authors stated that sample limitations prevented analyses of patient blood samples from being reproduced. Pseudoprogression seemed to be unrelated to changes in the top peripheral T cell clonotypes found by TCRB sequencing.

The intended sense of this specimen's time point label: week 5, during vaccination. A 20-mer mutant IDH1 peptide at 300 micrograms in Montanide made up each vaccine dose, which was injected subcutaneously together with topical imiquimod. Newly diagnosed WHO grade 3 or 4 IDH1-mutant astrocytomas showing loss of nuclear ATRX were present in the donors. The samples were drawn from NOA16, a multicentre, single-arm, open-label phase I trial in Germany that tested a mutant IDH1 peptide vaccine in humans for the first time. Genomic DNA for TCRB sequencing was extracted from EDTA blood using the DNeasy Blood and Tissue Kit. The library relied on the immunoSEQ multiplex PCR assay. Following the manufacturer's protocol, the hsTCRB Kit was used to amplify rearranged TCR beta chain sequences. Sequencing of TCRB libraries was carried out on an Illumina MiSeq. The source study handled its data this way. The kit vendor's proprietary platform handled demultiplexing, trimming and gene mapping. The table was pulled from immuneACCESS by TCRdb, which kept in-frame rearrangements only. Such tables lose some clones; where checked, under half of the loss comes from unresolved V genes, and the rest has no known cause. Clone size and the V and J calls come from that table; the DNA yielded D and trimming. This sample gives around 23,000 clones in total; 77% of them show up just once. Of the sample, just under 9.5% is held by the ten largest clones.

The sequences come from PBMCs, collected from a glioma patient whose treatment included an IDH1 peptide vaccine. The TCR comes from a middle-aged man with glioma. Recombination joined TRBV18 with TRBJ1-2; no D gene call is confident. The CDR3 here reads CASSPDEGVNGYTF. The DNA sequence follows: TGTGCCAGCTCACCAGACGAGGGAGTGAATGGCTACACCTTC.